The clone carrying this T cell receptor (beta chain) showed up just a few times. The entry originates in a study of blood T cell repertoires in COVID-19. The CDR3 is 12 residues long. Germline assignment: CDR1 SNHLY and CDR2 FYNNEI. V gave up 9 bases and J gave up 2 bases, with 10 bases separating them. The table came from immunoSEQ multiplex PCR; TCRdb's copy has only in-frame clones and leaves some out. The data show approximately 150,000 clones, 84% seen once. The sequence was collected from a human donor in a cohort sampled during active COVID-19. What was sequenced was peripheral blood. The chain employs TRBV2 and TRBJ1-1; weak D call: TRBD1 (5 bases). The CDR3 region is CARGAANTEAFF. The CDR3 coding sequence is TGTGCCAGAGGGGCGGCCAACACTGAAGCTTTCTTT.